This T cell receptor (beta chain) stems from a study of response to subunit inactivated influenza vaccine. Findings and limits, study-wide: Authors suggested few new T cells are recruited by each seasonal influenza vaccination.

V trimming: 2 bases; J trimming: 7 bases; junction bases outside the gene matches: 7. This CDR3 is built from 16 residues. CDR1 SGHTA and CDR2 FQGNSA come from the germline V gene. TCRdb itself ran the RT-PCR reads through MiXCR, one entry per CDR3 protein. This sample carries about 570,000 distinct CDR3 sequences, about 11% of them seen once, and the ten largest clones take about 11%. This clonotype occurred a few times. Its antigen is not known. These records were also assigned to another study, of T cells expressing NK-cell markers. From that second work: Scientists made TCR beta cDNA using 5'RACE template switching with UMIs. The study sequenced eight donors, seven HCMV-seropositive and one seronegative. Each of a handful of donors carried dominant NKG2C+ clonotypes accounting for about 1.0-7.0% of CD8+ T cells.

The clonotype originates from a man between 45 and 60 years old who received an inactivated influenza vaccine. This material consisted of PBMCs from blood, taken on the day of vaccination. The chain carries TRBV7-2 and TRBJ2-2, with 10 nucleotides matching TRBD2. The DNA of the CDR3 is TGTGCCAGCAGCTTATCGCTAGCGGGGGTGGTCGGGGAGCTGTTTTTT. It specifies CASSLSLAGVVGELFF.